This T cell receptor (beta chain) was recorded in a study of blood T cell repertoires in COVID-19. Study summary: T cells, B-cell-depleted T cells, or PBMCs provided the cDNA or gDNA that served as material.

The CDR3 sequence is 16 residues long. V lost 0 bases, J lost 4 bases, and 8 bases stayed unmatched. Germline CDR1 is SGHRS and CDR2 is YFSETQ. This table comes from immunoSEQ multiplex PCR, and its TCRdb copy is limited to in-frame clones, with some not included. Seen here are 200,000 to 250,000 clones, 87% observed once, and the top ten hold 10%. The clonotype was recovered from a man aged 18 to 29 with acute COVID-19. The sequenced sample consisted of PBMCs or T cells enriched from blood (not recorded which). The chain employs TRBV5-1 and TRBJ2-5, with 8 bases identical to TRBD2. The CDR3 reads CASSLEAAGEVETQYF. The CDR3 DNA reads TGCGCCAGCAGCTTGGAGGCAGCGGGAGAAGTAGAGACCCAGTACTTC. The full variable domain, its missing parts supplied by reference TRBV5-1 and TRBJ2-5, is KAGVTQTPRYLIKTRGQQVTLSCSPISGHRSVSWYQQTPGQGLQFLFEYFSETQRNKGNFPGRFSGRQFSNSRSEMNVSTLELGDSALYLCASSLEAAGEVETQYFGPGTRLLVL.